These 7 T cell receptor beta chains came from one sample sequenced in a study of T cells after yellow fever vaccination. TCRdb analysed the 5' RACE reads with MiXCR anew, one entry per CDR3 protein. The sample has hundreds of thousands of distinct CDR3 sequences; about 9.9% are singletons. The sample consisted of PBMCs, taken on the day of the first yellow fever vaccination. The receptors were gathered from a man in his late teens or twenties who received the YFV17D yellow fever vaccine.

This clonotype appeared a few times. The V call is TRBV7-9, the J call TRBJ2-1; TRBD1 is a possible D gene (7 bases). The CDR3 sequence is 14 residues long. With 11 bases removed from V and 9 bases from J, the gap between germline ends came to 23 bases. The germline CDR1 and CDR2 sequences are SEHNR and FQNEAQ (reference sequence). CDR3 loop: CADSGIGTAREQFF. Here the CDR3 DNA reads TGTGCCGATAGCGGTATCGGGACAGCACGTGAGCAGTTCTTC.

The J gene is TRBJ2-3, the V gene TRBV2; no clear D gene. Germline lookup yields CDR1 SNHLY and CDR2 FYNNEI. Trimming took off 8 bases at V and 2 bases at J, with 14 bases between the two ends. The CDR3 has 14 amino acids. DNA of the CDR3: TGTGCCAGCTATGACGGTGGTGCCACAGATACGCAGTATTTT. It yields the protein CASYDGGATDTQYF.

This clonotype has more than one count but fewer than ten. Here the CDR3 DNA reads TGTGCCAGCAGCTTACTAGCGGGGGTTCCCGGGACCCAGTACTTC. This sequence encodes CASSLLAGVPGTQYF. The chain combines TRBV7-3 with TRBJ2-5, with 10 bases aligning to TRBD2. V was pared by 2 bases and J by 7 bases, with 7 bases of the junction left unmatched. The CDR3 length is 15 residues. Germline V gene sequence: CDR1 SGHTA, CDR2 FQGTGA.

CDR3 sequence (DNA): TGTGCCAGCAGCTTAGGGAGGTTCCGGGACAGTCTTGAAACGCAGTATTTT. Its translation is CASSLGRFRDSLETQYF. V usage is TRBV7-6 and J usage is TRBJ2-3; 7 bases are shared with TRBD1. The CDR3 loop spans 17 amino acids. The trim removed 1 base at V and 9 bases at J, leaving 16 bases unmatched. Germline assignment: CDR1 SGHVS and CDR2 FNYEAQ.

V gene TRBV5-6 combines with J gene TRBJ2-2; the D gene could be TRBD1 or TRBD2 (6 bases each). Germline values: CDR1 SGHDT, CDR2 YYEEEE. The V end was cut by 0 bases, the J end by 4 bases, with 10 bases between. CDR3 length: 15 amino acids. The CDR3: CASSLVGGLTGELFF. For the CDR3, the DNA is TGTGCCAGCAGCTTGGTTGGGGGGCTCACCGGGGAGCTGTTTTTT. The full variable domain, rest sourced from reference TRBV5-6 and TRBJ2-2, is DAGVTQSPTHLIKTRGQQVTLRCSPKSGHDTVSWYQQALGQGPQFIFQYYEEEERQRGNFPDRFSGHQFPNYSSELNVNALLLGDSALYLCASSLVGGLTGELFFGEGSRLTVL.

CDR3 sequence (DNA): TGTGCCAGCAGTTTCTCCAGGGCTCCCGGGGAGCTGTTTTTT. This gives the protein CASSFSRAPGELFF. This chain connects TRBV6-5 to TRBJ2-2; a weak D match, TRBD1 (5 bases). Deletions cut 4 bases from V and 6 bases from J, with 12 bases between. The V gene's germline CDR1 is MNHEY and CDR2 SVGAGI. The CDR3 is 14 residues long.

The CDR3, as DNA: TGTGCCACCAGTCCTAGCGGGGGGGGCCCCAATGAGCAGTTCTTC. Residues: CATSPSGGGPNEQFF. The chain is built from TRBV24-1 and TRBJ2-1, with 12 bases matching TRBD2. The CDR3 is 15 residues long. The V and J ends lost 6 bases and 6 bases, in that order; junction bases with no gene match: 5. In germline, CDR1 is KGHDR, CDR2 SFDVKD.